This TCR beta chain was documented in a study of neurological immune-mediated disorders. Study-level points and caveats: TCR clonal expansion peaked in HTLV-1-associated myelopathy patients and was lowest in multiple sclerosis patients. Across subjects, expanded clones had no CDR3 amino acid sequences in common, pointing to private repertoires in all groups. Repertoires from 18 of 34 multiple sclerosis patients grouped phylogenetically into a related-CDR3 cluster, suggesting a possible signature.

Remarks on this clonotype: Its antigen is unidentified.

Every sequencing run gave over 200 million TCR-beta sequences, taken from 15-18 subjects. TCRdb fed the 5' RACE reads into MiXCR, producing one record per CDR3 protein. The sample contains 50,000 to 65,000 distinct CDR3 sequences, roughly 3.5% of which appear only once. Sequencing was carried out using PBMCs. The receptor was derived from a man aged 30-40 years with multiple sclerosis.

CDR3 sequence reads: CSARVSALRNYGYTF. The DNA of the CDR3 is TGCAGTGCTAGAGTTTCGGCCTTAAGAAACTATGGCTACACCTTC. J is TRBJ1-2 and V is TRBV20-1; the D is unclear. CDR1 and CDR2 from the germline V gene are DFQATT and SNEGSKA (reference sequence). CDR3 length: 15 amino acids. Trimming took 1 base from V and 2 from J, leaving 14 bases between them.